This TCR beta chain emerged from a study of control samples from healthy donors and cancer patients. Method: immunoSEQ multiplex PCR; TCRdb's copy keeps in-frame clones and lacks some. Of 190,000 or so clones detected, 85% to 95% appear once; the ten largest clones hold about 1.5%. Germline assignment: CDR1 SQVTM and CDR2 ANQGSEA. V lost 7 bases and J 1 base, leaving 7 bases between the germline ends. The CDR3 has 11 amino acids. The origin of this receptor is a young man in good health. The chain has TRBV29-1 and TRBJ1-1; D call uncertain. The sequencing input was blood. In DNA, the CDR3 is TGCAGCGGGACGCCGAACACTGAAGCTTTCTTT. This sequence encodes CSGTPNTEAFF.